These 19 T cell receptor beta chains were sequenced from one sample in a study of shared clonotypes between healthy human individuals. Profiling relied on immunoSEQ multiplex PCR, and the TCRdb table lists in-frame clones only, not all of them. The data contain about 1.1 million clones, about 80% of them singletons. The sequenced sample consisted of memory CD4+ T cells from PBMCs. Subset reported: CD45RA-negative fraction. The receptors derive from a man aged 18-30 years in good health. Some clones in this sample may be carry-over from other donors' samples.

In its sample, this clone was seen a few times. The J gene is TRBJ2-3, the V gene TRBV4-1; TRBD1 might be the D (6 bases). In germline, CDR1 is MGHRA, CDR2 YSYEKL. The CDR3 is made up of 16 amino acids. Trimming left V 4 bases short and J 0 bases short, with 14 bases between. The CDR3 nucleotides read TGCGCCAGCAGCCCTCGGACAGCAACTAGCACAGATACGCAGTATTTT. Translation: CASSPRTATSTDTQYF.

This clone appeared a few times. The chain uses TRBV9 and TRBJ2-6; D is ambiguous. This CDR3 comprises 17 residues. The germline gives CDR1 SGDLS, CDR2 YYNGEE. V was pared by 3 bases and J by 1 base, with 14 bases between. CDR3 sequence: CASSAQATRSGANVLTF. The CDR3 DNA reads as TGTGCCAGCAGCGCCCAAGCGACACGGTCTGGGGCCAACGTCCTGACTTTC.

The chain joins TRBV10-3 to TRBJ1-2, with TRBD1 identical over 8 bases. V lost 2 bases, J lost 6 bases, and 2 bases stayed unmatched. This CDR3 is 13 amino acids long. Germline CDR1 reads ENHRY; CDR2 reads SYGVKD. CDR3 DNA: TGTGCCATCAGTGAGACAGGGGGGGATGGCTACACCTTC. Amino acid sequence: CAISETGGDGYTF.

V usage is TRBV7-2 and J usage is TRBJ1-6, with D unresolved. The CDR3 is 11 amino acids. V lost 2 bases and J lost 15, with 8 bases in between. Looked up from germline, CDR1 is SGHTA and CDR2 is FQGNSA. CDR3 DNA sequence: TGTGCCAGCAGCTTATTAGGCCTCCTCCACTTT. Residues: CASSLLGLLHF.

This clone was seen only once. This CDR3 is CASSSPLGREDNEQFF. DNA of the CDR3: TGTGCCAGCAGTTCCCCATTGGGGCGGGAGGACAATGAGCAGTTCTTC. This chain joins TRBV28 and TRBJ2-1; 8 bases fit TRBD2. V lost 4 bases to trimming and J lost 5 bases; unmatched junction nucleotides: 10. This CDR3 comprises 16 residues. The germline gives CDR1 MDHEN, CDR2 SYDVKM.

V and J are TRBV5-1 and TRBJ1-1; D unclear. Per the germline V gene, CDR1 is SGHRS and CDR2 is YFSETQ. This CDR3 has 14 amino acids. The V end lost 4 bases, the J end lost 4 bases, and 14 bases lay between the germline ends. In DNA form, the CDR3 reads TGCGCCAGCAGCCCACGGGGTTTGGGCACTGAAGCTTTCTTT. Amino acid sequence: CASSPRGLGTEAFF.

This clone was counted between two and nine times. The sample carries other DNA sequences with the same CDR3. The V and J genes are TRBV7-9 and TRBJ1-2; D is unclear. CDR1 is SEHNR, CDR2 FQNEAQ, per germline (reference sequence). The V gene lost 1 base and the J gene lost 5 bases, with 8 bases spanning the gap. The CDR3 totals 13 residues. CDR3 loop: CASSLGSGYGYTF. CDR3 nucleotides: TGTGCCAGCAGCTTAGGTTCCGGTTATGGCTACACCTTC.

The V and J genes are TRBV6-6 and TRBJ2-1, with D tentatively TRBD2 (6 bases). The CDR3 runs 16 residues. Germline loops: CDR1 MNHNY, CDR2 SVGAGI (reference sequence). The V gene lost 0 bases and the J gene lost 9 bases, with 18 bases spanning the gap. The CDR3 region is CASSYSGWASAGEQFF. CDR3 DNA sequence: TGTGCCAGCAGTTACTCGGGGTGGGCTAGCGCCGGTGAGCAGTTCTTC.

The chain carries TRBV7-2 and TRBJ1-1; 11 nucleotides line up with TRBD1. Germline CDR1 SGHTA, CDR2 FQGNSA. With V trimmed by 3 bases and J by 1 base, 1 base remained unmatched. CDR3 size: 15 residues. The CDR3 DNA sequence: TGTGCCAGCAGCTTCGGGACAGGGGGGAACACTGAAGCTTTCTTT. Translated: CASSFGTGGNTEAFF.

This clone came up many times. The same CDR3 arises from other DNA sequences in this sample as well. The CDR3 spells CASSLGSERGETQYF. CDR3 bases: TGCGCCAGCAGCTTGGGGAGTGAGCGGGGAGAGACCCAGTACTTC. This chain links TRBV5-1 with TRBJ2-5; 7 positions agree with TRBD2. The CDR3 sequence is 15 residues long. V dropped 0 bases and J dropped 4; count of bases not matched to a gene: 6. Per the germline V gene, CDR1 is SGHRS and CDR2 is YFSETQ.

CDR3 in DNA: TGTGCCATCAGCCACAAGGGACAGGGGGCGTCGTACGAGCAGTACTTC. The encoded protein is CAISHKGQGASYEQYF. The chain has TRBV10-3 and TRBJ2-7, with 12 bases lining up with TRBD1. Germline CDR1 ENHRY, CDR2 SYGVKD. With 6 bases clipped from V and 4 bases from J, the junction kept 10 bases outside the gene matches. The CDR3 is 16 amino acids.

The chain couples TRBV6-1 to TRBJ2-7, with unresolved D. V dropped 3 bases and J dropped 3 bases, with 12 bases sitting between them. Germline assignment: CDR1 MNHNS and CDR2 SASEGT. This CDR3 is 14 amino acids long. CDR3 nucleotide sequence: TGTGCCAGCAGTGAGGGCCCCACTCTCTACGAGCAGTACTTC. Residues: CASSEGPTLYEQYF.

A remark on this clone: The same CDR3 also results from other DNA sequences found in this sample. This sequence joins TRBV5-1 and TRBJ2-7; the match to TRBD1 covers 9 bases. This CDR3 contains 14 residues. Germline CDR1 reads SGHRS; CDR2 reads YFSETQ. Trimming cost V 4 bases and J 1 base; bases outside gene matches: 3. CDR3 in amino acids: CASSLGQGSYEQYF. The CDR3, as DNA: TGCGCCAGCAGCCTAGGACAGGGGTCCTACGAGCAGTACTTC.

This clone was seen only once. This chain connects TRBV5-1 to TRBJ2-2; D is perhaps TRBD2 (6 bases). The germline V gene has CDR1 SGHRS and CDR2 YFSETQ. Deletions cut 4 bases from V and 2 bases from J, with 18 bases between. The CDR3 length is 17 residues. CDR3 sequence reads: CASSPSPSAQNTGELFF. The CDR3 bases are TGCGCCAGCAGCCCGAGTCCTAGCGCCCAAAACACCGGGGAGCTGTTTTTT. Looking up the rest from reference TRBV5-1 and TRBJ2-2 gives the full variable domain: KAGVTQTPRYLIKTRGQQVTLSCSPISGHRSVSWYQQTPGQGLQFLFEYFSETQRNKGNFPGRFSGRQFSNSRSEMNVSTLELGDSALYLCASSPSPSAQNTGELFFGEGSRLTVL.

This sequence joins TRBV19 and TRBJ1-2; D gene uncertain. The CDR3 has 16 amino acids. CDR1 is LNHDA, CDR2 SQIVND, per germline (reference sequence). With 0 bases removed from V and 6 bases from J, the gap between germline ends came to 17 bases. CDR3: CASSIDRRIRRDGYTF. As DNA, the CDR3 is TGTGCCAGTAGTATAGATCGGCGAATCCGAAGGGATGGCTACACCTTC.

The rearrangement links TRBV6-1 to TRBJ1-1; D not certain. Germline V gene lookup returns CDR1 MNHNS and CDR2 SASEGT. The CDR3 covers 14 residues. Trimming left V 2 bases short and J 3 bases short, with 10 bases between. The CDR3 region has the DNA TGTGCCAGCAGTGAACCCTTCCGGGACACTGAAGCTTTCTTT. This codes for CASSEPFRDTEAFF.

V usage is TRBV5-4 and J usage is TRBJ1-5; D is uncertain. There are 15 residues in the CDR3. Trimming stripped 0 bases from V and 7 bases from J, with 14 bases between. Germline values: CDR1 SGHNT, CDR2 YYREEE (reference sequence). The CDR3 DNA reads TGTGCCAGCAGCTTGGGAGGGAAAGGAGAACAGCCCCAGCATTTT. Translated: CASSLGGKGEQPQHF.

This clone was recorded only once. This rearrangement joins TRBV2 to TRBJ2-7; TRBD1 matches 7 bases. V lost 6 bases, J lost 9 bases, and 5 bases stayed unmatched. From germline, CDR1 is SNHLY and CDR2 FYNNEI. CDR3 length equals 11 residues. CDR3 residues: CASRSAGGQYF. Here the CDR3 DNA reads TGTGCCAGCAGATCGGCAGGGGGGCAGTACTTC.

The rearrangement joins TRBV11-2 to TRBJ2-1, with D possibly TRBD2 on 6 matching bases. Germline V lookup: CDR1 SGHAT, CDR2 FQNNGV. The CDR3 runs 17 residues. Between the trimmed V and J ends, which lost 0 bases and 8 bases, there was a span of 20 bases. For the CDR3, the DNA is TGTGCCAGCAGCTTAGAATCGGCGGGAAAACTGAGAGATGAGCAGTTCTTC. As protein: CASSLESAGKLRDEQFF.